The 16 T cell receptor beta chains in this list originate from one sample, sequenced in a study of blood T cell repertoires in COVID-19. Clones were read by immunoSEQ multiplex PCR, and TCRdb kept only the in-frame ones, dropping some. This sample has approximately 100,000 clones, with approximately 80% found just once. The material sequenced was peripheral blood. The receptor source for this set is an older woman with acute or convalescent COVID-19.

Regarding this clone: The sample contains more than one DNA sequence encoding this CDR3. The chain recombines TRBV5-1 with TRBJ2-5; 13 nucleotides line up with TRBD2. V lost 7 bases, J lost 2 bases, and 5 bases stayed unmatched. CDR3 length equals 15 residues. Germline V lookup: CDR1 SGHRS, CDR2 YFSETQ. The CDR3 DNA sequence: TGCGCCAGCTCTAGACTAGCGGGAGGACAAGAGACCCAGTACTTC. This codes for CASSRLAGGQETQYF.

V gene TRBV5-5 combines with J gene TRBJ1-5, with a tentative D call TRBD1 (6 bases). The CDR3 spans 14 residues. Trimming took off 0 bases at V and 5 bases at J, with 9 bases between the two ends. Germline values: CDR1 SGHKS, CDR2 YYEKEE (reference sequence). CDR3 nucleotides: TGTGCCAGCAGCTTGGCCGCAGGGGATCAGCCCCAGCATTTT. This translates into CASSLAAGDQPQHF.

The chain joins TRBV4-2 to TRBJ2-2; D may be TRBD2 (5 bases). Trimming removed 3 bases at V and 6 bases at J, with 20 bases between. Germline loops: CDR1 LGHNA, CDR2 YNFKEQ. The length of the CDR3 is 17 residues. The CDR3 region is CASSHAQLAGLSGELFF. DNA for the CDR3: TGTGCCAGCAGCCACGCCCAGCTAGCAGGTCTTTCCGGGGAGCTGTTTTTT.

The chain recombines TRBV27 with TRBJ1-4; TRBD1 matches 12 bases. This CDR3 comprises 16 residues. V lost 9 bases to trimming and J lost 8 bases; unmatched junction nucleotides: 13. Germline V gene sequence: CDR1 MNHEY, CDR2 SMNVEV (reference sequence). The CDR3 here is CARGLYGDRGREKLFF. The CDR3 DNA follows: TGTGCCAGGGGGTTATACGGGGACAGGGGGCGAGAAAAACTGTTTTTT.

CDR3 amino acids: CASSPRQGEETQYF. CDR3 DNA sequence: TGCGCCAGCAGCCCCAGACAGGGCGAGGAGACCCAGTACTTC. The gene calls are TRBV5-1 and TRBJ2-5; TRBD1 agrees at 7 bases. Trimming removed 4 bases from V and 5 bases from J; junction bases left unmatched: 8. This CDR3 comprises 14 residues. The germline gives CDR1 SGHRS, CDR2 YFSETQ.

CDR3 DNA: TGTGCCAGCAGCTTCGAAGGAGTACCAGATACGCAGTATTTT. This sequence encodes CASSFEGVPDTQYF. This chain links TRBV13 with TRBJ2-3; D unresolved. The CDR3 loop spans 14 amino acids. V lost 3 bases to trimming and J lost 4 bases, with 11 bases between them. Germline V CDR1 and CDR2: PRHDT, FYEKMQ (reference sequence).

CDR3 DNA sequence: TGTGCCAGCAGCCACGGGACTAGCGGGAGTCGGGAGCAGTACTTC. It yields the protein CASSHGTSGSREQYF. The gene calls are TRBV3-1 (or the pseudogene TRBV3-2) and TRBJ2-7; 14 bases map to TRBD2. Germline lookup yields CDR1 LGHDT and CDR2 YNNKEL (reference sequence). V shed 3 bases, J shed 7 bases, and the junction held 5 bases outside the gene matches. This CDR3 contains 15 residues.

This sequence joins TRBV18 and TRBJ2-6; 11 bases are shared with TRBD1. V shed 10 bases and J 0 bases; nucleotides not matched to a gene: 11. Germline lookup yields CDR1 KGHSH and CDR2 LQKENI. The CDR3 sequence is 18 residues long. Here the CDR3 DNA reads TGTGCCACCTCCTCAGGGACAGGGGGTTACTCTGGGGCCAACGTCCTGACTTTC. As protein: CATSSGTGGYSGANVLTF.

The chain employs TRBV7-9 and TRBJ1-5, with D perhaps TRBD1 (6 bases). The V end was cut by 4 bases, the J end by 4 bases, with 17 bases between. The germline V gene encodes CDR1 SEHNR and CDR2 FQNEAQ (reference sequence). CDR3 length: 16 residues. The CDR3 coding sequence is TGTGCCAGCAGCTCAACCGACAGGCCGGGGAATCAGCCCCAGCATTTT. Its translation is CASSSTDRPGNQPQHF.

The CDR3, as DNA: TGCAGCGTTGTACTAGCGGGGAGCTCCTACAATGAGCAGTTCTTC. Translation: CSVVLAGSSYNEQFF. V usage is TRBV29-1 and J usage is TRBJ2-1; 10 bases line up with TRBD2. J lost 0 bases, V lost 4 bases, and 3 bases had no gene match. The CDR3 consists of 15 residues. CDR1 and CDR2 (germline): SQVTM, ANQGSEA.

The chain links TRBV6-5 to TRBJ2-3; D gene ambiguous. The V gene lost 6 bases and the J gene lost 4 bases, with 11 bases spanning the gap. The CDR3 consists of 13 residues. Germline V lookup: CDR1 MNHEY, CDR2 SVGAGI. The chain's CDR3 is CASREISADTQYF. For the CDR3, the DNA is TGTGCCAGCAGGGAGATCAGCGCAGATACGCAGTATTTT.

This chain links TRBV11-2 with TRBJ2-5; possible D gene TRBD1, 5 bases. Germline-derived CDR1 and CDR2 are SGHAT and FQNNGV. There are 14 residues in the CDR3. V gave up 4 bases and J gave up 1 base, with 10 bases separating them. The DNA for the CDR3 is TGTGCCAGCAGCTGGGGCGGCATCCAAGAGACCCAGTACTTC. As protein: CASSWGGIQETQYF.

The CDR3 DNA reads TGTGCCAGCAGCGTAGTGACCTCCGGACTTACCTATAATTCACCCCTCCACTTT. Translated, it gives CASSVVTSGLTYNSPLHF. The gene calls are TRBV9 and TRBJ1-6; no reliable D call. This CDR3 has 18 residues. The V end was cut by 0 bases, the J end by 2 bases, with 15 bases between. The germline V gene has CDR1 SGDLS and CDR2 YYNGEE.

The genes are TRBV7-2 and TRBJ1-2, with D uncertain. The V end was cut by 5 bases, the J end by 6 bases, with 16 bases between. The germline V gene has CDR1 SGHTA and CDR2 FQGNSA. CDR3 size: 14 residues. DNA for the CDR3: TGTGCCAGCAGCCCCGCCCTAGAGACCGATGGCTACACCTTC. Protein sequence: CASSPALETDGYTF.

The chain carries TRBV7-3 and TRBJ2-1; 7 positions match TRBD2. There are 16 residues in the CDR3. Per the germline V gene, CDR1 is SGHTA and CDR2 is FQGTGA. V trimming: 5 bases; J trimming: 2 bases; junction bases outside the gene matches: 9. In nucleotides, the CDR3 is TGTGCCAGCAGCCCCGTAGGTAGCGGGCCCTACAATGAGCAGTTCTTC. This sequence encodes CASSPVGSGPYNEQFF.

There are a few counts of this clone. The V call is TRBV20-1, the J call TRBJ1-2; D is possibly TRBD1 (6 bases). The CDR3 runs to 11 residues. The V gene's germline CDR1 is DFQATT and CDR2 SNEGSKA (reference sequence). The CDR3 nucleotides are TGCAGCTACTCTCAGGGGTCTGGCTACACCTTC. It codes for CSYSQGSGYTF.